The rows below give T cell receptor beta chains drawn from one sample of a study of blood T cell repertoires in COVID-19. Measured with immunoSEQ multiplex PCR; TCRdb has only the in-frame clones, and not every one. Of 200,000 to 300,000 clones in the sample, roughly 81% were seen once. The sample was peripheral blood. These receptor sequences come from a man aged 45-65 years with acute or convalescent COVID-19. Each CDR3 is given with its conserved first and last residue. D genes are given only for firm matches. Clone size is stated in some rows and not others, as once, few, many or a class when expanded.

TRBJ1-4,TRBV5-1,TRBD1,-,CASSLAWDRGREKLFF,TGCGCCAGCAGCTTGGCCTGGGACAGGGGGCGTGAAAAACTGTTTTTT
TRBJ1-4,TRBV28,-,-,CASRPPGGRRELFF,TGTGCCAGCAGACCCCCCGGGGGGCGCAGAGAACTGTTTTTT
TRBJ2-1,TRBV5-6,TRBD2,-,CASRLAGGNEQFF,TGTGCCAGCCGACTAGCGGGAGGCAATGAGCAGTTCTTC
TRBJ2-5,TRBV11-2,TRBD2,few,CASSLDISGGTSGKGETQYF,TGTGCCAGCAGCTTAGATATCTCTGGAGGAACTAGCGGGAAGGGGGAGACCCAGTACTTC
TRBJ2-5,TRBV3-1/TRBV3-2,TRBD1,-,CASSPLRYRGGETQYF,TGTGCCAGCAGCCCGTTACGTTACAGGGGCGGCGAGACCCAGTACTTC
TRBJ2-7,TRBV13,-,few,CASSFRSGGPGEQYF,TGTGCCAGCAGCTTCAGAAGCGGTGGCCCTGGAGAGCAGTACTTC
TRBJ1-5,TRBV5-6,-,-,CASSFRNRARQPQHF,TGTGCCAGCAGCTTTCGCAACAGGGCTCGTCAGCCCCAGCATTTT
TRBJ2-5,TRBV5-1,TRBD1,-,CASSLEGTGQETQYF,TGCGCCAGCAGCTTGGAGGGGACAGGCCAAGAGACCCAGTACTTC
TRBJ2-5,TRBV5-1,-,-,CASSLVGRLQETQYF,TGCGCCAGCAGCTTGGTAGGCAGGCTGCAAGAGACCCAGTACTTC
TRBJ1-2,TRBV9,-,-,CASSAISGYGYTF,TGTGCCAGCAGCGCCATCTCAGGGTACGGCTACACCTTC
TRBJ1-3,TRBV18,-,once,CASSVQDSGNTIYF,TGTGCCAGCTCAGTACAGGACTCTGGAAACACCATATATTTT
TRBJ2-1,TRBV6-9,TRBD2,-,CASTALAGANEQFF,TGTGCCAGTACGGCGTTAGCGGGGGCCAATGAGCAGTTCTTC
TRBJ1-6,TRBV15,-,-,CATSTDTGMNSPLHF,TGTGCCACCAGCACCGATACAGGAATGAATTCACCCCTCCACTTT
TRBJ1-2,TRBV6-5,-,-,CASSYSGGDYTF,TGTGCCAGCAGTTACTCCGGGGGAGACTACACCTTC
TRBJ2-5,TRBV24-1,-,-,CATSAGRGLETQYF,TGTGCCACCAGTGCCGGGCGAGGGTTAGAGACCCAGTACTTC
TRBJ1-2,TRBV6-1,TRBD1,-,CASSERQGTNYGYTF,TGTGCCAGCAGTGAACGACAGGGAACAAACTATGGCTACACCTTC
TRBJ1-2,TRBV11-2,-,-,CASSPTPREVPNYGYTF,TGTGCCAGCAGCCCCACCCCTAGGGAGGTTCCTAACTATGGCTACACCTTC
TRBJ2-1,TRBV24-1,-,-,CATSEGRESNEQFF,TGTGCCACCAGTGAGGGCCGGGAGAGCAATGAGCAGTTCTTC
TRBJ1-1,TRBV11-2,-,-,CASSLVAGLNTEAFF,TGTGCCAGCAGCTTAGTCGCAGGCTTGAACACTGAAGCTTTCTTT
TRBJ2-7,TRBV6-5,-,-,CASSLGGLANEQYF,TGTGCCAGCAGCCTCGGTGGTCTAGCTAACGAGCAGTACTTC
TRBJ2-7,TRBV27,TRBD1,-,CASSSLPGTAAYEQYF,TGTGCCAGCAGTTCTCTCCCCGGGACAGCAGCCTACGAGCAGTACTTC
TRBJ1-5,TRBV6-5,TRBD1,-,CASSYSKAGGNQPQHF,TGTGCCAGCAGTTACTCGAAGGCAGGGGGGAATCAGCCCCAGCATTTT
TRBJ1-6,TRBV5-1,TRBD1,once,CASSTAGGPYNSPLHF,TGCGCCAGCAGCACCGCAGGGGGCCCCTATAATTCACCCCTCCACTTT
TRBJ1-5,TRBV19,TRBD1,-,CAKTRGTGRVDNQPQHF,TGTGCCAAGACGCGGGGGACAGGGAGAGTAGACAATCAGCCCCAGCATTTT
TRBJ1-2,TRBV2,TRBD1,-,CASKPDRDSGYTF,TGTGCCAGCAAGCCCGACAGGGATTCTGGCTACACCTTC
TRBJ2-7,TRBV29-1,TRBD1,-,CSAGDRGIYEQYF,TGCAGCGCGGGCGACAGGGGGATCTACGAGCAGTACTTC
TRBJ1-1,TRBV15,-,-,CATTMGAADAFF,TGTGCCACCACCATGGGGGCAGCAGACGCTTTCTTT
TRBJ1-5,TRBV7-9,TRBD1,-,CASSLGLAGGTQPQHF,TGTGCCAGCAGCTTAGGATTGGCAGGGGGCACTCAGCCCCAGCATTTT
TRBJ2-7,TRBV12-5,-,-,CASGPKLYEQYF,TGTGCTAGTGGTCCCAAGCTATACGAGCAGTACTTC
TRBJ1-1,TRBV2,TRBD1,-,CASSAGTGEAEAFF,TGTGCCAGCAGTGCCGGGACAGGGGAGGCTGAAGCTTTCTTT
TRBJ1-2,TRBV30,-,-,CAWSVIGAPDF,TGTGCCTGGAGTGTAATTGGGGCACCGGACTTC
TRBJ1-2,TRBV5-4,TRBD1,-,CASSLGGTGNYYGYTF,TGTGCCAGCAGCTTGGGAGGGACAGGCAATTACTATGGCTACACCTTC
TRBJ1-1,TRBV3-1/TRBV3-2,TRBD1,-,CASSLRDSYTEAFF,TGTGCCAGCAGCCTCCGGGACAGCTACACTGAAGCTTTCTTT
TRBJ2-3,TRBV28,-,-,CASGGGGRTDTQYF,TGTGCCAGCGGAGGGGGGGGACGCACAGATACGCAGTATTTT
TRBJ2-4,TRBV29-1,-,-,CSVVGTAVPIQYF,TGCAGCGTTGTTGGTACGGCGGTTCCCATTCAGTACTTC
TRBJ2-4,TRBV6-5,-,-,CASRDTVGIQYF,TGTGCCAGCAGGGACACCGTGGGCATTCAGTACTTC
TRBJ2-7,TRBV28,-,-,CASSRGGGVIHEQYF,TGTGCCAGCAGCCGGGGAGGGGGAGTCATCCACGAGCAGTACTTC
TRBJ2-5,TRBV28,TRBD1,-,CASSPDRGVEETQYF,TGTGCCAGCAGTCCGGACAGGGGGGTTGAAGAGACCCAGTACTTC
TRBJ2-7,TRBV10-3,-,-,CAHQEDGGSNEQYF,TGTGCCCACCAGGAAGATGGGGGCAGTAACGAGCAGTACTTC
TRBJ2-7,TRBV3-1/TRBV3-2,TRBD1,-,CASSQVGTGGFEQYF,TGTGCCAGCAGCCAAGTAGGGACAGGGGGCTTCGAGCAGTACTTC
TRBJ2-1,TRBV3-1/TRBV3-2,TRBD2,-,CASSPAGSGGWNEQFF,TGTGCCAGCAGCCCCGCGGGTAGCGGGGGGTGGAATGAGCAGTTCTTC
TRBJ2-2,TRBV5-4,-,few,CASSLFWGDGELFF,TGTGCCAGCAGCTTGTTTTGGGGGGACGGGGAGCTGTTTTTT
TRBJ2-5,TRBV19,-,-,CASSISPGTPETQYF,TGTGCCAGTAGTATATCCCCCGGGACTCCAGAGACCCAGTACTTC
TRBJ1-1,TRBV30,-,-,CAWGAGFEAFF,TGTGCCTGGGGGGCCGGGTTTGAAGCTTTCTTT
TRBJ2-5,TRBV6-5,-,-,CANSEQGGGETQYF,TGTGCCAATTCGGAACAGGGAGGGGGAGAGACCCAGTACTTC
TRBJ2-5,TRBV7-9,TRBD1,-,CASSLAWDRLSETQYF,TGTGCCAGCAGCTTAGCGTGGGACAGGCTAAGTGAGACCCAGTACTTC
TRBJ2-7,TRBV9,TRBD1,-,CASTTSSGGEAYEQYF,TGTGCCAGCACCACATCGTCAGGGGGTGAAGCCTACGAGCAGTACTTC
TRBJ2-1,TRBV11-3,TRBD1,few,CASSLGTPRQGVNEQFF,TGTGCCAGCAGCTTAGGAACGCCGAGACAGGGGGTTAATGAGCAGTTCTTC
TRBJ1-1,TRBV4-1,-,-,CASTSTGGTEAFF,TGCGCCAGCACCTCGACAGGTGGGACTGAAGCTTTCTTT
TRBJ1-6,TRBV5-6,TRBD1,-,CASSYGTGFNSPLHF,TGTGCCAGCAGCTACGGGACAGGCTTTAATTCACCCCTCCACTTT
TRBJ1-6,TRBV14,-,-,CASSHVTGRSYNSPLHF,TGTGCCAGCAGCCACGTGACAGGACGCTCCTATAATTCACCCCTCCACTTT
TRBJ2-1,TRBV3-1/TRBV3-2,TRBD2,-,CASSASPGLAGENEQFF,TGTGCCAGCAGCGCCTCTCCGGGACTAGCGGGAGAAAATGAGCAGTTCTTC
TRBJ1-1,TRBV2,-,-,CASKVAREAFF,TGTGCCAGCAAAGTAGCCCGAGAAGCTTTCTTT
TRBJ2-5,TRBV5-4,-,once,CASSFGARGQETQYF,TGTGCCAGCAGCTTTGGAGCCCGGGGGCAAGAGACCCAGTACTTC
TRBJ2-5,TRBV23-1,-,once,CASLMVRVHQETQYF,TGCGCCAGCCTAATGGTCAGGGTCCACCAAGAGACCCAGTACTTC
TRBJ1-1,TRBV13,-,-,CASSIQGNTEAFF,TGTGCCAGCAGCATTCAGGGTAACACTGAAGCTTTCTTT
TRBJ1-5,TRBV6-5,-,-,CASRPSVGVQPQHF,TGTGCCAGCAGGCCGTCGGTCGGGGTTCAGCCCCAGCATTTT
TRBJ2-7,TRBV28,-,-,CASSFNRVGEQYF,TGTGCCAGCAGTTTTAACAGGGTGGGCGAGCAGTACTTC